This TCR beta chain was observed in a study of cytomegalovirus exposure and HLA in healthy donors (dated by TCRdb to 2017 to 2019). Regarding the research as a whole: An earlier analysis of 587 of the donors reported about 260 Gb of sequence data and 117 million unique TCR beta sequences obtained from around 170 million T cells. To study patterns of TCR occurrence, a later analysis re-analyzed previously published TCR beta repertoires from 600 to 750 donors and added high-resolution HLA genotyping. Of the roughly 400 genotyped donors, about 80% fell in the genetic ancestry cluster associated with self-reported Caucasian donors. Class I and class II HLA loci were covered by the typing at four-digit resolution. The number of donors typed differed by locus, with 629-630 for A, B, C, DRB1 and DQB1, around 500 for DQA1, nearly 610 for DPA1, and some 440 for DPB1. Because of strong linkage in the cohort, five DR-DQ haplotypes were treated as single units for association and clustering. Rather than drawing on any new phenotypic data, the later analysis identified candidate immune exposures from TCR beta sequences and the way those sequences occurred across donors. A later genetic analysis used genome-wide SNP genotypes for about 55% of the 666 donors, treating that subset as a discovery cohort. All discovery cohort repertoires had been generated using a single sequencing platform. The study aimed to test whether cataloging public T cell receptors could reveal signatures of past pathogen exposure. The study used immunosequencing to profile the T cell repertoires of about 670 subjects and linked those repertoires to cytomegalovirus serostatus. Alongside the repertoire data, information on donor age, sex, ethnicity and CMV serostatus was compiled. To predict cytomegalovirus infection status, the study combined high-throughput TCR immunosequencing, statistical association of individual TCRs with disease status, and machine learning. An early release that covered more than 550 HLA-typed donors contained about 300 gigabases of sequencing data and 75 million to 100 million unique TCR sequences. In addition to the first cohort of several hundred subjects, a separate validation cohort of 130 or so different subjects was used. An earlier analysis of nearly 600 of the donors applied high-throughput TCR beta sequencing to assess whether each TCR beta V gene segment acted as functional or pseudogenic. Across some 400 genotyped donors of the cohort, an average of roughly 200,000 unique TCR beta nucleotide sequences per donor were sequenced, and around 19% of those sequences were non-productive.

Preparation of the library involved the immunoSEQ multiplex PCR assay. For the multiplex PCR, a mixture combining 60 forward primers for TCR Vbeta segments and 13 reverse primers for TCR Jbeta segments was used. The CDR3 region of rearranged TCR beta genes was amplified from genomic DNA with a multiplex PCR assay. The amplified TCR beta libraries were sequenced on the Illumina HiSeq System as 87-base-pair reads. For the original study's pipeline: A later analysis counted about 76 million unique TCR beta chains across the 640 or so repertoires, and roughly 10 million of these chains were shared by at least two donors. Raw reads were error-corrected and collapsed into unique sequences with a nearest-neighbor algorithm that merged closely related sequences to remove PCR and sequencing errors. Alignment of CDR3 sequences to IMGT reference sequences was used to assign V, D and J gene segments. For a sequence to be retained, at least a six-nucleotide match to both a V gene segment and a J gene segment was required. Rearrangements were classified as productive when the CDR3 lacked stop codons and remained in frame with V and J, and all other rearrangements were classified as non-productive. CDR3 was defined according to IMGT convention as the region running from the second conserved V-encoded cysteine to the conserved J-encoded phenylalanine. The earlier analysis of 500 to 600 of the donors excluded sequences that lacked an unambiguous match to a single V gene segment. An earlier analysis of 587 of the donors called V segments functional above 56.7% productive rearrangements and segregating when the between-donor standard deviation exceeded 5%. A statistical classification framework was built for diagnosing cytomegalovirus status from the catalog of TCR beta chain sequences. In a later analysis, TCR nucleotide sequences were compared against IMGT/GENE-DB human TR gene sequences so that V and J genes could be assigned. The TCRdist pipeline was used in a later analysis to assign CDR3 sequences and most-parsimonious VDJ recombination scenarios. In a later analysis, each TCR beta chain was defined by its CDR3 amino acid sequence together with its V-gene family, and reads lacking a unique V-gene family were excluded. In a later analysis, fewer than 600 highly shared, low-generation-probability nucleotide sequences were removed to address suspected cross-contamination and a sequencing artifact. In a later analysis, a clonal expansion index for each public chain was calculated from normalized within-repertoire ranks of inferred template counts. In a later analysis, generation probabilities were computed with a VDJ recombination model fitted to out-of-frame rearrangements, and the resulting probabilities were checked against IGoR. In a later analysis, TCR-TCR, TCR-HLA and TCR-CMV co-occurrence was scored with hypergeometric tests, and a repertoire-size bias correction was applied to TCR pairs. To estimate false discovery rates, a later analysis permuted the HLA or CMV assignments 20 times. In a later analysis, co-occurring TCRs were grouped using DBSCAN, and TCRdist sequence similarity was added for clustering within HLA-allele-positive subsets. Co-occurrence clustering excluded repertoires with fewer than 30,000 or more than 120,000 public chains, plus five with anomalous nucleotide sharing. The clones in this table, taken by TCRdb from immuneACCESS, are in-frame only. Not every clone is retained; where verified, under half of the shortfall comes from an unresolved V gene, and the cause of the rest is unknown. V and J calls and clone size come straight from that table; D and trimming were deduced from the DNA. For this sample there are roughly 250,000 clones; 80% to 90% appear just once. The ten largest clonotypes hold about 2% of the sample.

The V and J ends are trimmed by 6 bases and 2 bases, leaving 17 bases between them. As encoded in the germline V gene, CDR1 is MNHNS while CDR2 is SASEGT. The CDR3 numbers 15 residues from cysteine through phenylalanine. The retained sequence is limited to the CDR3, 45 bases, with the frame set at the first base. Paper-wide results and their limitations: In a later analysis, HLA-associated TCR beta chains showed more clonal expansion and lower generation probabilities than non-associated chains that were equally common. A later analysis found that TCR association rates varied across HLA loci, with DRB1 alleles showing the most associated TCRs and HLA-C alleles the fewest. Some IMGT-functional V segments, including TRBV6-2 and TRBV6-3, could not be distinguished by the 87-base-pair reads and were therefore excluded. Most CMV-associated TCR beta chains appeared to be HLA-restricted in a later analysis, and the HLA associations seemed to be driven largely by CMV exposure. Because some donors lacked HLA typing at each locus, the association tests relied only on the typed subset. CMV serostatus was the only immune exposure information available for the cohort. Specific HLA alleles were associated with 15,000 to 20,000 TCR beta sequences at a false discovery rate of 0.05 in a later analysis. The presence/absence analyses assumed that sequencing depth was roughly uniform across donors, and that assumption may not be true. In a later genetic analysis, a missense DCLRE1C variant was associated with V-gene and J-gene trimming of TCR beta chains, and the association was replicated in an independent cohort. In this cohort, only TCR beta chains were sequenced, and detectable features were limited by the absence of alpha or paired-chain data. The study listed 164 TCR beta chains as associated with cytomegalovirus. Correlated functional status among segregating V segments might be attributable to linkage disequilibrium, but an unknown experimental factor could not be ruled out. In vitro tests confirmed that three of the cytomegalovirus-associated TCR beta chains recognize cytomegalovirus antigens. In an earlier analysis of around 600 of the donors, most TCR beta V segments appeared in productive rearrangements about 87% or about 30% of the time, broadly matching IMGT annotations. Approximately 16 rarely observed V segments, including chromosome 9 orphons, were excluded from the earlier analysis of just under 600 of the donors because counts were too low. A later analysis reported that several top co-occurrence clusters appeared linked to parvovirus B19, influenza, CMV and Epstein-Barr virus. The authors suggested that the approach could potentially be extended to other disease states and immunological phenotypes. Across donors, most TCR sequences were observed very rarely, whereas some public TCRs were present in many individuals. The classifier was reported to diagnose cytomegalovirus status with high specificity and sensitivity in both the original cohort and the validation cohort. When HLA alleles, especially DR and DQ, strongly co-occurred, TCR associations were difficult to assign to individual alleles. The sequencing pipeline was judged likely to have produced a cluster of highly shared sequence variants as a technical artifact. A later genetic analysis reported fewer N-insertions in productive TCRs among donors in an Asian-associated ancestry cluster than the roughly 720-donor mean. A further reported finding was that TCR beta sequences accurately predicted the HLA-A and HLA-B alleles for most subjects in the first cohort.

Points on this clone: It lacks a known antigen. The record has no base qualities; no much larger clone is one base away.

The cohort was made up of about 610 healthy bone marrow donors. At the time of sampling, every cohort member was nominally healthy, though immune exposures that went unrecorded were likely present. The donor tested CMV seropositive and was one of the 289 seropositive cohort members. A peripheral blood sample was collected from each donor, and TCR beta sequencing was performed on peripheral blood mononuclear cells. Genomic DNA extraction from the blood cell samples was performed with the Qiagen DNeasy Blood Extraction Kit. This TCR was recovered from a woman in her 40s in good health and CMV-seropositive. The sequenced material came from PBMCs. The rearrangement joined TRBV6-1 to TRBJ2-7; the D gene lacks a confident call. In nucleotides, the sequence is TGTGCCAGCAGACCCGACCCCCTTGGAGCCTACGAGCAGTACTTC. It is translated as CASRPDPLGAYEQYF.